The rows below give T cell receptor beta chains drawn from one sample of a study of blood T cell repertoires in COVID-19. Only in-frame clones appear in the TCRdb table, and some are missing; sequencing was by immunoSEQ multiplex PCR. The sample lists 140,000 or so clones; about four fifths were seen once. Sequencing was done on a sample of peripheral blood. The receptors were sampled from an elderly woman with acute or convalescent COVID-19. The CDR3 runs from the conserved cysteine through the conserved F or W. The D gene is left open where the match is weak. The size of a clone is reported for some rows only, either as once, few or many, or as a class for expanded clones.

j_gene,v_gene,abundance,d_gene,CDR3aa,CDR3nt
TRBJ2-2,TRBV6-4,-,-,CASRHDSGGELFF,TGTGCCAGCAGGCACGACAGTGGCGGGGAGCTGTTTTTT
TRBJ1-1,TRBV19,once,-,CASSIQVGTEAFF,TGTGCCAGTAGTATCCAGGTTGGGACTGAAGCTTTCTTT
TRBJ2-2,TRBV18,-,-,CASSPRNTGELFF,TGTGCCAGCTCCCCGAGGAACACCGGGGAGCTGTTTTTT
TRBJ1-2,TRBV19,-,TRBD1,CASSAAGTGGYGYTF,TGTGCCAGTAGTGCTGCCGGGACAGGGGGCTATGGCTACACCTTC
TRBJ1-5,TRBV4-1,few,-,CASSRGGQPDQPQHF,TGCGCCAGCAGCCGAGGCGGACAGCCAGATCAGCCCCAGCATTTT
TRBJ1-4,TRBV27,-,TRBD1,CASSLRRGQSNEKLFF,TGTGCCAGCAGTTTAAGGAGGGGGCAGTCTAATGAAAAACTGTTTTTT
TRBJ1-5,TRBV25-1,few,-,CASREGNQPQHF,TGTGCCAGCAGGGAGGGGAATCAGCCCCAGCATTTT
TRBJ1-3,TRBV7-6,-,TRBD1,CASSLGRQGKTGNTIYF,TGTGCCAGCAGCTTAGGAAGACAGGGAAAGACTGGAAACACCATATATTTT
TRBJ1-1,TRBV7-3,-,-,CASSLSGGDTEAFF,TGTGCCAGCAGCTTATCGGGCGGGGACACTGAAGCTTTCTTT
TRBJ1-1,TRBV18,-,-,CASSPTETEAFF,TGTGCCAGCTCACCAACAGAGACTGAAGCTTTCTTT
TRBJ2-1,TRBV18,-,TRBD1,CASSTGQINNEQFF,TGTGCCAGCTCAACGGGACAGATAAACAATGAGCAGTTCTTC
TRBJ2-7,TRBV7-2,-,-,CASSSTYEQYF,TGTGCCAGCAGCTCTACCTACGAGCAGTACTTC
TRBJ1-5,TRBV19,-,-,CASRVRGGDSNQPQHF,TGTGCCAGTAGGGTAAGGGGGGGGGATAGCAATCAGCCCCAGCATTTT
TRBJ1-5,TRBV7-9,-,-,CASSLGETSNQPQHF,TGTGCCAGCAGCTTAGGGGAGACAAGCAATCAGCCCCAGCATTTT
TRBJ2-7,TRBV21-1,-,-,CASGDSPNVGQTGSCEQYF,TGTGCCAGCGGGGATTCTCCTAACGTTGGCCAGACAGGGAGTTGCGAGCAGTACTTC
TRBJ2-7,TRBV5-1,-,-,CASSLRQGYEQYF,TGCGCCAGCAGCTTGCGCCAGGGCTACGAGCAGTACTTC
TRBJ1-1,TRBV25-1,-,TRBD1,CASTEDRASEAFF,TGTGCCAGCACCGAAGACAGGGCTTCCGAAGCTTTCTTT
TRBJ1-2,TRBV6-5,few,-,CASIPTGTAYGYTF,TGTGCCTCCATCCCAACCGGGACTGCTTATGGCTACACCTTC
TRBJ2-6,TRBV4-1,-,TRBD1,CASSQVRDRVFGANVLTF,TGCGCCAGCAGCCAAGTGAGGGACAGGGTTTTTGGGGCCAACGTCCTGACTTTC
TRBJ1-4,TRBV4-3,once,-,CASSQGTGGQGNEKLFF,TGCGCCAGCAGCCAAGGCACCGGAGGGCAGGGTAATGAAAAACTGTTTTTT
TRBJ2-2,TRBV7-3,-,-,CASSLGAGELFF,TGTGCCAGCAGCCTCGGGGCCGGGGAGCTGTTTTTT
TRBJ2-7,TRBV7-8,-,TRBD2,CASSSSGGPYEQYF,TGTGCCAGCAGCAGTAGCGGGGGGCCCTACGAGCAGTACTTC
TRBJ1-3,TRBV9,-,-,CASSVAKFPYTIYF,TGTGCCAGCAGCGTAGCTAAATTTCCTTACACCATATATTTT
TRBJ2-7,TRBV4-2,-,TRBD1,CASSRGTGETYEQYF,TGTGCCAGCAGCCGCGGGACAGGGGAAACATACGAGCAGTACTTC
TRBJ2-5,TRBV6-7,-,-,CASSYTGLRETQYF,TGTGCCAGCAGTTACACCGGACTGCGCGAGACCCAGTACTTC
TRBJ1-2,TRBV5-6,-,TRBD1,CASSPDRGPYGYTF,TGTGCCAGCAGCCCGGACAGGGGGCCCTATGGCTACACCTTC
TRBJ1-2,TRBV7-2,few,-,CASSPGGYGYTF,TGTGCCAGCAGCCCAGGAGGCTATGGCTACACCTTC
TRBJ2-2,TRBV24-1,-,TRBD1,CATSDAGQGTTGELFF,TGTGCCACCAGTGATGCGGGACAGGGGACCACCGGGGAGCTGTTTTTT
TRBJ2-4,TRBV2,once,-,CASSERPGARGTKIQYF,TGTGCCAGCAGTGAACGGCCAGGGGCGAGGGGGACGAAGATTCAGTACTTC
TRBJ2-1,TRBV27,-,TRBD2,CASSYRLAGALYNEQFF,TGTGCCAGCAGCTACAGACTAGCGGGGGCACTCTACAATGAGCAGTTCTTC
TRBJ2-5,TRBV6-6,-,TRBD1,CASSPRGPGETQYF,TGTGCCAGCAGTCCCAGGGGGCCGGGGGAGACCCAGTACTTC
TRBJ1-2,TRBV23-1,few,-,CASPPGKYGYTF,TGCGCCAGCCCTCCAGGGAAATATGGCTACACCTTC
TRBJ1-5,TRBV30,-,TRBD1,CAFGQGLQPQHF,TGCGCCTTCGGACAGGGGTTACAGCCCCAGCATTTT
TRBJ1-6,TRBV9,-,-,CASSVEGSYNSPLHF,TGTGCCAGCAGCGTAGAGGGGTCCTATAATTCACCCCTCCACTTT
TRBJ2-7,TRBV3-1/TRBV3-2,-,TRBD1,CASSVGTGHYEQYF,TGTGCCAGCTCAGTGGGGACAGGGCACTACGAGCAGTACTTC
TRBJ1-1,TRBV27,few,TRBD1,CASRLPGQGNTEAFF,TGTGCCAGCCGACTCCCGGGACAGGGCAACACTGAAGCTTTCTTT
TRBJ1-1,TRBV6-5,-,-,CASSYDRSHTEAFF,TGTGCCAGCAGTTATGACAGGTCCCACACTGAAGCTTTCTTT
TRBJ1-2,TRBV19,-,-,CASMAGASNYGYTF,TGTGCCAGTATGGCAGGGGCTTCTAACTATGGCTACACCTTC
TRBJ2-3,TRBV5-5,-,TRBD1,CASSWDRGSTDTQYF,TGTGCCAGCAGCTGGGACAGGGGAAGCACAGATACGCAGTATTTT
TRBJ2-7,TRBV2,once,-,CASLREITGFEQYF,TGTGCCAGCCTCAGGGAAATTACAGGGTTCGAGCAGTACTTC
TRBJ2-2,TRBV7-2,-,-,CASSLSRQTGELFF,TGTGCCAGCAGCTTAAGCAGGCAAACCGGGGAGCTGTTTTTT
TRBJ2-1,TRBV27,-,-,CASSFRLSEGEQFF,TGTGCCAGCAGTTTCCGACTATCGGAGGGAGAGCAGTTCTTC
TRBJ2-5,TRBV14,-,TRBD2,CASSRIGSGGARETQYF,TGTGCCAGCAGCCGGATTGGGAGCGGGGGGGCCCGAGAGACCCAGTACTTC
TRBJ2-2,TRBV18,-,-,CASSSYGSKNTGELFF,TGTGCCAGCTCATCTTACGGGTCGAAGAACACCGGGGAGCTGTTTTTT
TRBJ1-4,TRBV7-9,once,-,CASSMRQDPNEKLFF,TGTGCCAGCAGCATGAGACAGGACCCTAATGAAAAACTGTTTTTT
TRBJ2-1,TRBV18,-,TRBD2,CASSPPGLAGGPGEQFF,TGTGCCAGCTCACCACCGGGGCTAGCGGGGGGGCCTGGTGAGCAGTTCTTC